The rows below give T cell receptor beta chains drawn from one sample of a study of long-term antiretroviral therapy in people with HIV. Only in-frame clones appear in the TCRdb table, and some are missing; sequencing was by immunoSEQ multiplex PCR. The table shows under 25,000 clones, with about 87% occurring only once. Sequenced material: unsorted PBMCs, taken approximately 2.5 years after starting antiretroviral therapy. Receptors originate from a woman in her fifties or sixties with HIV. The CDR3 runs from the conserved cysteine through the conserved F or W. The order of the fields is J gene, clone size, V gene, D gene, CDR3 protein, CDR3 DNA. The D gene is left open where the match is weak. Size values are once, few and many counts, or a class for expanded clones, and some rows have none.

j_call: TRBJ2-7; clone_size: -; v_call: TRBV5-1; d_call: -; cdr3_aa: CASSFGSSYEQYF; cdr3_nt: TGCGCCAGCAGCTTTGGATCCTCCTACGAGCAGTACTTC
j_call: TRBJ2-1; clone_size: -; v_call: TRBV7-8; d_call: -; cdr3_aa: CASWGSTNNEQFF; cdr3_nt: TGTGCCAGCTGGGGGTCAACAAACAATGAGCAGTTCTTC
j_call: TRBJ2-1; clone_size: -; v_call: TRBV5-1; d_call: TRBD2; cdr3_aa: CASSRTSAINEQFF; cdr3_nt: TGCGCCAGCAGCCGGACTAGCGCGATCAATGAGCAGTTCTTC
j_call: TRBJ2-7; clone_size: few; v_call: TRBV11-2; d_call: TRBD2; cdr3_aa: CASSRLAGGLVSYEQYF; cdr3_nt: TGTGCCAGCAGCCGACTAGCGGGAGGCCTAGTCTCCTACGAGCAGTACTTC
j_call: TRBJ2-7; clone_size: -; v_call: TRBV27; d_call: -; cdr3_aa: CASSMARLSREQYF; cdr3_nt: TGTGCCAGCAGTATGGCACGACTGAGCCGCGAGCAGTACTTC
j_call: TRBJ2-2; clone_size: -; v_call: TRBV9; d_call: -; cdr3_aa: CASSVASLTGELFF; cdr3_nt: TGTGCCAGCAGCGTAGCTTCCCTTACCGGGGAGCTGTTTTTT
j_call: TRBJ2-7; clone_size: -; v_call: TRBV5-6; d_call: TRBD2; cdr3_aa: CASSLRGGYEQYF; cdr3_nt: TGTGCCAGCAGCTTGCGGGGGGGGTACGAGCAGTACTTC
j_call: TRBJ1-2; clone_size: -; v_call: TRBV27; d_call: -; cdr3_aa: CASSLYENYGYTF; cdr3_nt: TGTGCCAGCAGTCTCTACGAAAACTATGGCTACACCTTC
j_call: TRBJ1-4; clone_size: once; v_call: TRBV7-9; d_call: TRBD1; cdr3_aa: CASSTRQGLEKLFF; cdr3_nt: TGTGCCAGCAGCACCCGACAGGGACTCGAAAAACTGTTTTTT
j_call: TRBJ1-5; clone_size: -; v_call: TRBV19; d_call: TRBD1; cdr3_aa: CASSILSGQGFGPQHF; cdr3_nt: TGTGCCAGTAGTATTCTTTCGGGACAGGGTTTCGGGCCCCAGCATTTT